This T cell receptor beta chain was identified during a study of T cell responses to AZD1222 COVID-19 vaccine. A remark on this clone: Its antigen is still unknown.

Overall study results and limits: Unmutated regions of variants are reportedly targeted by nearly half of spike-specific TCRs. No day 14 peak samples; only post-peak repertoires were characterized.

V shed 3 bases and J shed 2 bases, with 10 bases lying between them. Germline V CDR1 and CDR2: SGHNT, YENEEA. This CDR3 is built from 15 residues. Analyses pooled second doses at about 4 or about 12 weeks. Assay used: immunoSEQ multiplex PCR; TCRdb lists only in-frame clones, some missing. The sample holds 150,000 to 250,000 clones; 90% to 95% are singletons and the top ten take nearly 3.5%. The clonotype comes from an adult who received the AZD1222 COVID-19 vaccine. The sample in question was peripheral blood, obtained 28 days after the second AZD1222 dose. The chain joins TRBV11-3 to TRBJ2-2; tentatively, D is TRBD2 (5 bases). CDR3 amino acids: CASSLRLTNTGELFF. The DNA of the CDR3 is TGTGCCAGCAGCTTGAGACTAACAAACACCGGGGAGCTGTTTTTT.